Shown below are 21 T cell receptor beta chains from a single sample sequenced in a study of T cells after posttransplantation cyclophosphamide (dated by TCRdb to 2016 to 2017). Libraries were constructed by the immunoSEQ multiplex PCR assay. TCRdb obtained this table from immuneACCESS and retained in-frame rearrangements with V and J assigned. These tables miss some clones; where compared with another copy, unresolved V genes account for less than half of the shortfall, and the remainder is unexplained. The sample yields roughly 12,000 clones; roughly 2% were counted once. The ten largest clones represent around 16% of the sample. In the paper's terms, the treatment or condition label means: high-dose cyclophosphamide on days +3 and +4 as single-agent GVHD prophylaxis. PTCy patients received busulfan and fludarabine conditioning, a related or unrelated marrow graft, and cyclophosphamide on days +3 and +4.

The sample in question was PBMCs, obtained after allogeneic stem cell transplant with posttransplant cyclophosphamide. These receptors all come from a young adult male patient who received an allogeneic stem cell transplant from a related donor, was CMV-positive, and had no GVHD. Some T cells may be donor cells from the graft after a transplant.

This clone is judged medium-sized. The rearrangement joins TRBV2 to TRBJ2-7; 7 nucleotides match TRBD1. V dropped 9 bases and J dropped 3; count of bases not matched to a gene: 2. Germline V lookup: CDR1 SNHLY, CDR2 FYNNEI. The CDR3 runs to 11 residues. The CDR3 DNA reads as TGTGCCAGGGGGGACAGCTACGAGCAGTACTTC. This translates into CARGDSYEQYF. Full variable domain (rest looked up from reference TRBV2 and TRBJ2-7): EPEVTQTPSHQVTQMGQEVILRCVPISNHLYFYWYRQILGQKVEFLVSFYNNEISEKSEIFDDQFSVERPDGSNFTLKIRSTKLEDSAMYFCARGDSYEQYFGPGTRLTVT.

The chain combines TRBV2 with TRBJ2-7; no clear D. The CDR3 extends over 14 amino acids. Deletions cut 6 bases from V and 3 bases from J, with 15 bases between. Germline loops: CDR1 SNHLY, CDR2 FYNNEI. CDR3 protein: CASRLGWSRYEQYF. In DNA, the CDR3 is TGTGCCAGCAGACTCGGGTGGAGCCGCTACGAGCAGTACTTC.

The chain is built from TRBV28 and TRBJ1-1; the D is unclear. V was trimmed by 4 bases and J by 1 base, leaving 4 bases between them. The CDR3 spans 12 residues. The germline V gene encodes CDR1 MDHEN and CDR2 SYDVKM. The CDR3 coding sequence is TGTGCCAGCAGTTCTCCGAACACTGAAGCTTTCTTT. Protein: CASSSPNTEAFF.

There are a few counts of this clone. V usage is TRBV11-2 and J usage is TRBJ2-1; 8 bases are a match to TRBD2. The junction had 1 base not matched to a gene; V was cut back by 3 bases and J by 6 bases. The germline V gene encodes CDR1 SGHAT and CDR2 FQNNGV. The CDR3 is 13 residues long. The CDR3: CASSFGTSNEQFF. In nucleotides, the CDR3 is TGTGCCAGCAGCTTTGGGACTAGCAATGAGCAGTTCTTC.

This clone has a handful of counts. This chain joins TRBV4-3 and TRBJ2-1, with 8 bases lining up with TRBD1. This CDR3 is built from 16 residues. Germline CDR1 reads LGHNA; CDR2 reads YSLEER. V shed 4 bases, J shed 9 bases, and the junction held 14 bases outside the gene matches. In DNA form, the CDR3 reads TGCGCCAGCAGCCTTTCCGGACAGGGTTTTATCAGTGAGCAGTTCTTC. Protein sequence: CASSLSGQGFISEQFF.

The V call is TRBV7-3, the J call TRBJ2-3; 10 nucleotides align to TRBD2. Germline CDR1 reads SGHTA; CDR2 reads FQGTGA. Trimming took 5 bases from V and 6 from J; bases not matched to a gene: 11. The CDR3 is made up of 16 amino acids. This CDR3 reads CASSAELAGPRDTQYF. CDR3 sequence (DNA): TGTGCCAGCAGCGCCGAACTAGCGGGACCCCGGGATACGCAGTATTTT.

V and J are TRBV9 and TRBJ2-5; D may be TRBD2 (5 bases). CDR1 and CDR2 from the germline V gene are SGDLS and YYNGEE. The V gene lost 4 bases and the J gene lost 4 bases, with 14 bases spanning the gap. This CDR3 has 14 amino acids. In DNA form, the CDR3 reads TGTGCCAGCAGCCCTCGGGGTTACGGAGAGACCCAGTACTTC. Amino acids: CASSPRGYGETQYF.

This clone was seen a handful of times. The genes are TRBV2 and TRBJ2-3; 9 bases line up with TRBD1. The V segment lost 6 bases and the J segment 6 bases; nucleotides outside the gene matches: 7. The CDR3 is 14 residues long. Germline V gene sequence: CDR1 SNHLY, CDR2 FYNNEI. CDR3 residues: CASSRGQGMDTQYF. CDR3 coding DNA: TGTGCCAGCAGCCGGGGACAGGGTATGGATACGCAGTATTTT.

The CDR3 region is CASSSGAGQNSPLHF. The DNA for the CDR3 is TGCGCCAGCAGCTCTGGGGCCGGACAGAATTCACCCCTCCACTTT. This chain links TRBV5-1 with TRBJ1-6, with D perhaps TRBD1 (6 bases). The length of the CDR3 is 15 residues. V dropped 3 bases and J dropped 7 bases, with 14 bases sitting between them. CDR1 is SGHRS, CDR2 YFSETQ, per germline.

This clone rates as medium-sized. The chain links TRBV6-5 to TRBJ2-7, with TRBD2 matching over 8 bases. The CDR3 spans 15 residues. The V gene's germline CDR1 is MNHEY and CDR2 SVGAGI. Unmatched junction bases numbered 5, after V lost 0 bases and J lost 4 bases. Written as DNA, the CDR3 is TGTGCCAGCAGTTACTCGAGGAGCGGGAGTTACGAGCAGTACTTC. Amino acids: CASSYSRSGSYEQYF.

This clone was counted only a few times. The CDR3 sequence is CASSGGTVVNTGELFF. The CDR3 region has the DNA TGTGCCAGCAGCGGTGGGACAGTAGTAAACACCGGGGAGCTGTTTTTT. The chain joins TRBV7-3 to TRBJ2-2; 7 bases align to TRBD1. V was clipped by 5 bases and J by 2 bases; unmatched bases: 8. CDR3 length: 16 amino acids. Germline-derived CDR1 and CDR2 are SGHTA and FQGTGA.

In its sample, this clone was seen a few times. The rearrangement uses TRBV6-5 and TRBJ2-7; TRBD1 matches at 8 bases. This CDR3 has 13 amino acids. V lost 6 bases, J lost 6 bases, and 7 bases stayed unmatched. Germline V gives CDR1 MNHEY, CDR2 SVGAGI. The CDR3 DNA is TGTGCCAGCAGCCGGGACAGGTGGTCCGAGCAGTACTTC. Translated: CASSRDRWSEQYF.

V usage is TRBV11-2 and J usage is TRBJ2-3, with 11 bases aligning to TRBD1. The trim removed 2 bases at V and 4 bases at J, leaving 5 bases unmatched. This CDR3 contains 16 residues. Germline CDR1 SGHAT, CDR2 FQNNGV. CDR3 sequence: CASSLFRTGGPDTQYF. As DNA, the CDR3 is TGTGCCAGCAGCTTATTCCGGACAGGGGGCCCAGATACGCAGTATTTT.

The rearrangement uses TRBV7-3 and TRBJ2-3, with TRBD2 identical over 9 bases. From germline, CDR1 is SGHTA and CDR2 FQGTGA. V trimming: 5 bases; J trimming: 6 bases; junction bases outside the gene matches: 9. The CDR3 spans 15 residues. CDR3 sequence: CASSLGTSFLDTQYF. CDR3 sequence (DNA): TGTGCCAGCAGCCTCGGGACTAGCTTTTTGGATACGCAGTATTTT. Supplemented by reference TRBV7-3 and TRBJ2-3, the full variable domain reads GAGVSQTPSNKVTEKGKYVELRCDPISGHTALYWYRQSLGQGPEFLIYFQGTGAADDSGLPNDRFFAVRPEGSVSTLKIQRTERGDSAVYLCASSLGTSFLDTQYFGPGTRLTVL.

The chain links TRBV29-1 to TRBJ1-5; D is ambiguous. The V gene's germline CDR1 is SQVTM and CDR2 ANQGSEA. V lost 4 bases to trimming and J lost 4 bases, with 11 bases between them. This CDR3 comprises 13 residues. The DNA of the CDR3 is TGCAGCGTTGGTAGCACCTTAAATCAGCCCCAGCATTTT. Translating it yields CSVGSTLNQPQHF.

The chain carries TRBV6-4 and TRBJ2-1, with 12 positions matching TRBD2. Germline V gives CDR1 MRHNA, CDR2 SNTAGT. The CDR3 extends over 13 amino acids. V dropped 5 bases and J dropped 10; count of bases not matched to a gene: 3. CDR3 nucleotides: TGTGCCAGCAGTTTGCTAGCGGGAGGGGAGCAGTTCTTC. Residues: CASSLLAGGEQFF.

This clone was observed a few times. This sequence joins TRBV20-1 and TRBJ2-3, with D perhaps TRBD2 (5 bases). Germline V lookup: CDR1 DFQATT, CDR2 SNEGSKA (reference sequence). Trimming took off 5 bases at V and 7 bases at J, with 10 bases between the two ends. The CDR3 totals 11 residues. The CDR3 DNA follows: TGCAGTGCTCGGACTGCTTATACGCAGTATTTT. Amino acids: CSARTAYTQYF.

The chain's CDR3 is CASSTPGWSTEAFF. In nucleotides, the CDR3 is TGTGCCAGTAGTACCCCGGGGTGGAGTACTGAAGCTTTCTTT. This chain connects TRBV19 to TRBJ1-1, with D unresolved. The CDR3 is 14 residues long. In germline, CDR1 is LNHDA, CDR2 SQIVND (reference sequence). V shed 4 bases and J shed 5 bases, with 14 bases lying between them.

V usage is TRBV4-2 and J usage is TRBJ2-5; 7 bases fit TRBD2. In germline, CDR1 is LGHNA, CDR2 YNFKEQ. The trim removed 0 bases at V and 5 bases at J, leaving 6 bases unmatched. CDR3 length equals 15 residues. The CDR3 region is CASSQDLAGAETQYF. The CDR3 DNA reads TGTGCCAGCAGCCAAGATCTGGCGGGAGCTGAGACCCAGTACTTC.

This clone was picked up a small number of times. The chain joins TRBV2 to TRBJ2-5; 9 bases map to TRBD2. This CDR3 has 14 amino acids. The J segment lost 3 bases and the V segment lost 4 bases, leaving 3 bases of the junction unmatched. Germline-derived CDR1 and CDR2 are SNHLY and FYNNEI. CDR3 in amino acids: CASSGLADEETQYF. The CDR3 DNA reads TGTGCCAGCAGTGGACTAGCGGATGAAGAGACCCAGTACTTC.

This clone was detected a few times. The genes are TRBV30 and TRBJ2-4; 7 bases map to TRBD1. The CDR3 has 11 amino acids. The V and J ends lost 2 bases and 12 bases, in that order; junction bases with no gene match: 4. Germline V lookup: CDR1 GTSNPN, CDR2 SVGIG (reference sequence). The CDR3 is CAWSYRGAQYF. In nucleotides, the CDR3 is TGTGCCTGGAGTTACAGGGGAGCTCAGTACTTC.